These 21 T cell receptor beta chains originate from one sample sequenced in a study of shared clonotypes between healthy human individuals. CD45RO-negative, CCR7-positively selected cells formed the naive CD8 fraction, excluding terminally differentiated effector memory CD45RA+ cells. The repertoire was sequenced with immunoSEQ multiplex PCR; TCRdb's copy has only in-frame clones and lacks some. Found here are a few million clones, about 93% of them singletons; the top ten hold less than 2%. Sequencing was performed on naive CD8+ T cells from PBMCs. The receptors originated from a man aged 18-30 years in good health. Some clones in this sample may be carry-over from other donors' samples.

In nucleotides, the CDR3 is TGTGCCAGTAGTATGTTACCCGGGACAGAGACCGGGGAGCTGTTTTTT. Residues: CASSMLPGTETGELFF. The chain combines TRBV19 with TRBJ2-2, with TRBD1 identical over 7 bases. The ends lost 3 bases at V and 5 bases at J; junction bases unmatched: 9. This CDR3 comprises 16 residues. The V gene's germline CDR1 is LNHDA and CDR2 SQIVND (reference sequence).

The V and J genes are TRBV27 and TRBJ2-1, with D maybe TRBD1 (6 bases). This CDR3 has 13 residues. Trimming took 6 bases from V and 9 from J, leaving 15 bases between them. Germline V gene lookup returns CDR1 MNHEY and CDR2 SMNVEV (reference sequence). The CDR3 coding sequence is TGTGCCAGCAGACAGGGTTTGGTGAGTGAGCAGTTCTTC. The encoded protein is CASRQGLVSEQFF.

The rearrangement uses TRBV27 and TRBJ2-1, with 9 positions matching TRBD2. This CDR3 is built from 15 residues. J was trimmed by 7 bases and V by 7 bases; bases with no gene match: 11. The germline CDR1 and CDR2 sequences are MNHEY and SMNVEV (reference sequence). The CDR3 sequence is CASISIAGVANEQFF. CDR3 in DNA: TGTGCCAGCATCTCGATAGCGGGAGTGGCGAATGAGCAGTTCTTC.

The chain uses TRBV27 and TRBJ2-5; 10 bases are a match to TRBD2. Germline CDR1 reads MNHEY; CDR2 reads SMNVEV (reference sequence). V lost 0 bases to trimming and J lost 4 bases; unmatched junction nucleotides: 2. The CDR3 runs to 15 residues. The CDR3 DNA is TGTGCCAGCAGTTTATCGAGCGGGAGGGGAGAGACCCAGTACTTC. Translating it yields CASSLSSGRGETQYF.

The chain links TRBV5-4 to TRBJ2-2, with D unclear. The germline V and J ends were trimmed by 0 bases and 1 base, with 7 bases remaining between them. Germline lookup yields CDR1 SGHNT and CDR2 YYREEE (reference sequence). CDR3 length equals 15 residues. CDR3 DNA sequence: TGTGCCAGCAGCTTGGAGAAAAGGAACACCGGGGAGCTGTTTTTT. It specifies CASSLEKRNTGELFF.

The chain combines TRBV7-3 with TRBJ2-5; 15 bases are a match to TRBD2. The CDR3 loop spans 16 amino acids. J lost 4 bases, V lost 5 bases, and 5 bases had no gene match. In germline, CDR1 is SGHTA, CDR2 FQGTGA. CDR3 coding DNA: TGTGCCAGCAGCCCAGGACTAGCGGGAGGGAGAGAGACCCAGTACTTC. Protein: CASSPGLAGGRETQYF.

The CDR3 DNA reads TGTGCCAGTAGTCCCTGGTCGTGGCGGGAGTCTTTCTACGAGCAGTACTTC. It specifies CASSPWSWRESFYEQYF. The V call is TRBV19, the J call TRBJ2-7, with 7 bases aligning to TRBD2. Per germline, CDR1 LNHDA and CDR2 SQIVND (reference sequence). V shed 5 bases, J shed 3 bases, and the junction held 16 bases outside the gene matches. This CDR3 is 17 amino acids long. Variable domain in full (rest from reference TRBV19 and TRBJ2-7): DGGITQSPKYLFRKEGQNVTLSCEQNLNHDAMYWYRQDPGQGLRLIYYSQIVNDFQKGDIAEGYSVSREKKESFPLTVTSAQKNPTAFYLCASSPWSWRESFYEQYFGPGTRLTVT.

V and J are TRBV7-2 and TRBJ2-7, with unresolved D. CDR1 and CDR2 (germline): SGHTA, FQGNSA. This CDR3 spans 14 amino acids. V shed 4 bases and J shed 3 bases, with 13 bases lying between them. In DNA, the CDR3 is TGTGCCAGCAGCTCTTATGTAGGTATCTACGAGCAGTACTTC. The encoded protein is CASSSYVGIYEQYF. The full variable domain, rest sourced from reference TRBV7-2 and TRBJ2-7, is GAGVSQSPSNKVTEKGKDVELRCDPISGHTALYWYRQSLGQGLEFLIYFQGNSAPDKSGLPSDRFSAERTGGSVSTLTIQRTQQEDSAVYLCASSSYVGIYEQYFGPGTRLTVT.

V usage is TRBV6-5 and J usage is TRBJ1-1; 7 bases fit TRBD1. With V trimmed by 3 bases and J by 4 bases, 5 bases remained unmatched. The CDR3 has 14 amino acids. Germline loops: CDR1 MNHEY, CDR2 SVGAGI. The CDR3 DNA reads as TGTGCCAGCAGTTATTACAGGGGCGGCACTGAAGCTTTCTTT. Protein product: CASSYYRGGTEAFF.

J is TRBJ1-2 and V is TRBV6-6; a weak D match, TRBD1 (5 bases). This CDR3 spans 16 amino acids. Germline assignment: CDR1 MNHNY and CDR2 SVGAGI (reference sequence). V dropped 9 bases and J dropped 0 bases, with 20 bases sitting between them. The CDR3 region has the DNA TGTGCCAGGGGGGAACCTGATTTGGGAGCTAACTATGGCTACACCTTC. Translated, it gives CARGEPDLGANYGYTF.

This chain joins TRBV10-3 and TRBJ2-5; 8 bases match TRBD2. V was clipped by 0 bases and J by 4 bases; unmatched bases: 4. Germline lookup yields CDR1 ENHRY and CDR2 SYGVKD. This CDR3 is 15 amino acids long. The CDR3 DNA follows: TGTGCCATCAGTGAGTCGTTGCGGGGGGTAGAGACCCAGTACTTC. Protein: CAISESLRGVETQYF.

The chain employs TRBV11-3 and TRBJ2-6; 7 bases are shared with TRBD1. In germline, CDR1 is SGHNT, CDR2 YENEEA. The length of the CDR3 is 18 residues. V trimming: 7 bases; J trimming: 0 bases; junction bases outside the gene matches: 12. Here the CDR3 DNA reads TGTGCCAGCAACTACCAAGGGACAGCTCACTCTGGGGCCAACGTCCTGACTTTC. Protein sequence: CASNYQGTAHSGANVLTF. Variable domain in full (rest from reference TRBV11-3 and TRBJ2-6): EAGVVQSPRYKIIEKKQPVAFWCNPISGHNTLYWYLQNLGQGPELLIRYENEEAVDDSQLPKDRFSAERLKGVDSTLKIQPAELGDSAVYLCASNYQGTAHSGANVLTFGAGSRLTVL.

The V and J genes are TRBV7-8 and TRBJ2-3; 10 bases agree with TRBD1. Germline-derived CDR1 and CDR2 are SGHVS and FQNEAQ. This CDR3 contains 15 residues. With 2 bases clipped from V and 3 bases from J, the junction kept 2 bases outside the gene matches. The DNA for the CDR3 is TGTGCCAGCAGCTTAATGGGACAGGGGACAGATACGCAGTATTTT. Translated, it gives CASSLMGQGTDTQYF.

This CDR3 reads CASSQLSATNEKLFF. CDR3 DNA: TGTGCCAGCAGCCAACTGAGTGCAACTAATGAAAAACTGTTTTTT. This chain links TRBV7-6 with TRBJ1-4; D is undetermined. The V gene lost 5 bases and the J gene lost 0 bases, with 10 bases spanning the gap. The CDR3 consists of 15 residues. Germline V lookup: CDR1 SGHVS, CDR2 FNYEAQ.

The chain employs TRBV28 and TRBJ2-1; 8 nucleotides align to TRBD1. Germline V gives CDR1 MDHEN, CDR2 SYDVKM. With 5 bases clipped from V and 8 bases from J, the junction kept 8 bases outside the gene matches. This CDR3 contains 14 residues. This CDR3 is CASSHGQGGDEQFF. CDR3 DNA sequence: TGTGCCAGCAGTCACGGACAGGGAGGCGATGAGCAGTTCTTC.

This clone was seen only a few times. The chain has TRBV5-6 and TRBJ2-7, with no clear D. The germline V gene has CDR1 SGHDT and CDR2 YYEEEE. The V and J ends lost 0 bases and 10 bases respectively, with 8 bases between them. The CDR3 covers 11 residues. This CDR3 is CASSLGQEQYF. The CDR3 DNA sequence: TGTGCCAGCAGCTTGGGGCAAGAACAGTACTTC.

J is TRBJ1-1 and V is TRBV19; D remains unclear. The CDR3 is 13 amino acids. V gave up 9 bases and J gave up 0 bases, with 11 bases separating them. Germline lookup yields CDR1 LNHDA and CDR2 SQIVND (reference sequence). The CDR3 reads CASRLAMNTEAFF. CDR3 sequence (DNA): TGTGCCAGCCGTCTGGCTATGAACACTGAAGCTTTCTTT.

The gene calls are TRBV4-2 and TRBJ2-7; TRBD1 is a possible D gene (6 bases). V lost 2 bases and J 1 base, leaving 15 bases between the germline ends. The CDR3 has 16 residues. Germline V gene lookup returns CDR1 LGHNA and CDR2 YNFKEQ. CDR3 sequence reads: CASSQTHNRVSYEQYF. The CDR3 DNA reads as TGTGCCAGCAGCCAAACCCACAACAGGGTTTCCTACGAGCAGTACTTC.

The chain uses TRBV4-1 and TRBJ2-5; D possibly corresponds to TRBD1 (6 bases). The CDR3 loop spans 14 amino acids. V lost 3 bases, J lost 2 bases, and 10 bases lay in between. CDR1 is MGHRA, CDR2 YSYEKL, per germline. CDR3 sequence reads: CASSQPGQQETQYF. The DNA of the CDR3 is TGCGCCAGCAGCCAGCCCGGACAGCAAGAGACCCAGTACTTC.

The V and J genes are TRBV16 and TRBJ2-7; TRBD1 is a possible D gene (5 bases). The CDR3 length is 14 residues. Germline V lookup: CDR1 KGHSY, CDR2 FQNENV. V was cut by 1 base and J by 3 bases, with 10 bases left in between. CDR3 amino acids: CASSQFRESYEQYF. CDR3 coding DNA: TGTGCCAGCAGCCAATTCAGGGAAAGCTACGAGCAGTACTTC.

The chain carries TRBV4-3 and TRBJ1-5, with a tentative D call TRBD1 (5 bases). Germline CDR1 and CDR2: LGHNA and YSLEER. V gave up 3 bases and J gave up 0 bases, with 6 bases separating them. CDR3 size: 14 residues. In DNA, the CDR3 is TGCGCCAGCAGCCACAGGGTTAGCAATCAGCCCCAGCATTTT. Its protein is CASSHRVSNQPQHF.